The rows below give T cell receptor beta chains drawn from one sample of a study of molecular identifiers for immune sequencing clone quantification. TCRdb re-derived calls from the PCR reads in MiXCR, one entry per CDR3 protein. Of about 640,000 distinct CDR3 sequences listed, 20% are singletons. Sequenced input: naive CD8+ T cells from blood, with Jurkat cell RNA spiked in. Source of these receptors: a human donor in good health. Some libraries in this study had Jurkat cell RNA spiked in. Both conserved end residues are part of each CDR3. The order of the fields is D gene, V gene, J gene, clone size, CDR3 DNA, CDR3 protein. A D gene is named only where the DNA matches it firmly. Some rows have no size entry. The others give once, few or many, or a class for an expanded clone.

NA,TRBV6-6,TRBJ2-7,few,TGTGCCAGCAGTTACTCGATGGCGGACGTGAGCTCCTACGAGCAGTACTTC,CASSYSMADVSSYEQYF
NA,TRBV7-9,TRBJ2-2,many,TGTGCCAGCAGCCGAGCTGTAAACACCGGGGAGCTGTTTTTT,CASSRAVNTGELFF
TRBD1,TRBV20-1,TRBJ2-1,NA,TGCAGTGCTAGCCTACCGGGACAGGGTTACAATGAGCAGTTCTTC,CSASLPGQGYNEQFF
NA,TRBV19,TRBJ2-7,many,TGTGCCAGTGGTATGCGGGACTACGAGCAGTACTTC,CASGMRDYEQYF
NA,TRBV7-9,TRBJ2-6,many,TGTGCCAGCAGCTTCGAGGGTTCTGGGGCCAACGTCCTGACTTTC,CASSFEGSGANVLTF
TRBD2,TRBV6-5,TRBJ2-5,many,TGTGCCAGCAGTTACGCCGGGACTAACCAAGAGACCCAGTACTTC,CASSYAGTNQETQYF
NA,TRBV9,TRBJ2-7,NA,TGTGCCAGCAGCGCGCGGGGCGACGAGCGGTACTTC,CASSARGDERYF
NA,TRBV29-1,TRBJ2-7,few,TGCAGGGGGGGAGGGGGGGCCGGGGAGCAGTACTTC,CRGGGGAGEQYF
TRBD2,TRBV20-1,TRBJ2-2,NA,TGCAGTGCAAGTCCCCATCTAGCGGCGAACACCGGGGAGCTGTTTTTT,CSASPHLAANTGELFF
TRBD1,TRBV29-1,TRBJ1-1,many,TGCAGCGTTGGTACGACAGGGAGTGAAGCTTTCTTT,CSVGTTGSEAFF
NA,TRBV19,TRBJ2-7,NA,TGTGCCAGTAGTCCCTGGACGTCGGGGGTCGAGCAGTACTTC,CASSPWTSGVEQYF
TRBD2,TRBV7-9,TRBJ2-3,many,TGTGCCAGCAGCTCCCCCGGGCTAGCGGGAATAGTGGATACGCAGTATTTT,CASSSPGLAGIVDTQYF
NA,TRBV7-8,TRBJ2-5,NA,TGTGCCAGCAGCCTAATAGGGGGGCCTGAGGAGGCCCAGTACTTC,CASSLIGGPEEAQYF
TRBD1,TRBV4-3,TRBJ1-1,many,TGCGCCAGCAGCCAATGGACAGGGGAGAACACTGAAGCTTTCTTT,CASSQWTGENTEAFF
NA,TRBV11-2,TRBJ2-3,many,TGTGCCAGCAGCTTCGAGTCCGACACAGATACGCAGTATTTT,CASSFESDTDTQYF
NA,TRBV19,TRBJ2-2,many,TGTGCCAGTAGTATCCTGGGCAGGACGACCGGGGAGCTGTTTTTT,CASSILGRTTGELFF
TRBD2,TRBV5-1,TRBJ2-3,NA,TGCGCCAGCAGCTTGAGTCGGCTAGCGGGGCCTAGCACAGATACGCAGTATTTT,CASSLSRLAGPSTDTQYF
TRBD1,TRBV10-3,TRBJ1-2,few,TGTGCCATCAGTGAACCGGGACAGCACTATGGCTACACCTTC,CAISEPGQHYGYTF
TRBD1,TRBV27,TRBJ2-7,NA,TGTGCCAGCGGTACGGGGACAGGGTACGTCGAGCAGTACTTC,CASGTGTGYVEQYF
TRBD2,TRBV7-9,TRBJ2-3,many,TGTGCCAGCAGCCTACTGGCGGGAGTACAAGATACGCAGTATTTT,CASSLLAGVQDTQYF
NA,TRBV12-3/TRBV12-4,TRBJ1-5,few,TGTGCCAGCAGCTTGGGGGACAACTCCAATCAGCCCCAGCATTTT,CASSLGDNSNQPQHF
TRBD2,TRBV4-2,TRBJ2-5,few,TGTGCCAGCAGCCAAGCAGTCGGGGGGTTTGGGGAGACCCAGTACTTC,CASSQAVGGFGETQYF
TRBD2,TRBV11-2,TRBJ2-1,NA,TGTGCCAGCAGCTTAGTGTACCGAGGACTAGCGGCCTACAATGAGCAGTTCTTC,CASSLVYRGLAAYNEQFF
NA,TRBV6-5,TRBJ2-3,many,TGTGCCAGCAGTTACGGGGCGGGGCTCACAGATACGCAGTATTTT,CASSYGAGLTDTQYF
TRBD1,TRBV27,TRBJ1-2,NA,TGTGCCAGCAGCCCGTCCGGGACAGTCACTAACTATGGCTACACCTTC,CASSPSGTVTNYGYTF
NA,TRBV9,TRBJ2-3,few,TGTGCCAGCAGTCACGGGGTGAGATCTAGCACAGATACGCAGTATTTT,CASSHGVRSSTDTQYF
TRBD2,TRBV29-1,TRBJ2-5,many,TGCCCCCTCGTCTGTGTCGGGGGGGCCGGAGAGACCCAGTACTTC,CPLVCVGGAGETQYF
TRBD1,TRBV5-6,TRBJ2-7,many,TGTGCCAGCAGCTCCACAAACCAGGGGGATAGTGAGCAGTACTTC,CASSSTNQGDSEQYF
NA,TRBV4-3,TRBJ1-1,many,TGCGCCAGCAGCCAAGATGCGAGCACTGAAGCTTTCTTT,CASSQDASTEAFF
NA,TRBV4-1,TRBJ2-7,many,TGCGCCAGCAGCCAAGACTCAGGGAACTACTACGAGCAGTACTTC,CASSQDSGNYYEQYF
NA,TRBV4-1,TRBJ1-2,many,TGCGCCAGCAGCCAAGGACTTTCATCTAACTATGGCTACACCTTC,CASSQGLSSNYGYTF
NA,TRBV5-6,TRBJ1-4,many,TGTGCCAGCAGCTCAGCCTTCACCCTTGAAAAACTGTTTTTT,CASSSAFTLEKLFF